This section outlines one TCR beta chain sequence together with its context. This record belongs to a study of cytomegalovirus exposure and HLA in healthy donors. The V gene's germline CDR1 is SQVTM and CDR2 ANQGSEA. There are 12 residues in the CDR3. V was pared by 3 bases and J by 6 bases, with 3 bases of the junction left unmatched. The donors belonged to the approximately 120-subject validation cohort, separate from the approximately 700-subject first cohort. TCRdb's copy holds only in-frame clones and misses some; the assay was immunoSEQ multiplex PCR. Of tens of thousands of clones listed, approximately 94% were seen once; the top ten hold about 1.5%.

The V and J genes are TRBV29-1 and TRBJ2-5, with 8 nucleotides matching TRBD2. The source material was PBMCs. The sequence was collected from a man between 18 and 29 years old in good health and CMV-seropositive. CDR3 coding DNA: TGCAGCGTTGAGCGGGAGGCGAAGACCCAGTACTTC. This encodes CSVEREAKTQYF.